Listed below are T cell receptor beta chains from one sample, sequenced in a study of T cell responses to AZD1222 COVID-19 vaccine. Clones were read by immunoSEQ multiplex PCR, and TCRdb kept only the in-frame ones, dropping some. Here the sample spans roughly 140,000 clones, about nine tenths being singletons. The sample was peripheral blood, taken on day 0 of AZD1222 vaccination. Every receptor here comes from an adult in good health. Each CDR3 is given with its conserved first and last residue. A D gene is named only where the DNA matches it firmly. Some rows have no size entry. The others give once, few or many, or a class for an expanded clone.

>-|-|TRBV5-1|TRBJ1-3
CASSLAQGSGNTIYF
TGCGCCAGCAGCTTGGCTCAGGGGAGTGGAAACACCATATATTTT
>-|-|TRBV4-1|TRBJ1-2
CASSPGGGRRLGGYTF
TGCGCCAGCAGCCCGGGAGGTGGGAGAAGGCTCGGGGGCTACACCTTC
>-|once|TRBV2|TRBJ2-1
CASLGVANNEQFF
TGTGCCAGCCTAGGTGTGGCAAACAATGAGCAGTTCTTC
>-|-|TRBV3-1/TRBV3-2|TRBJ2-7
CASSQRRNEQYF
TGTGCCAGCAGCCAAAGGAGAAACGAGCAGTACTTC
>-|-|TRBV19|TRBJ2-3
CASSTWGRWTDTQYF
TGTGCCAGTAGTACCTGGGGACGCTGGACAGATACGCAGTATTTT
>-|-|TRBV29-1|TRBJ2-1
CSVQGPYGNEQFF
TGCAGCGTTCAGGGGCCCTACGGCAATGAGCAGTTCTTC
>-|few|TRBV10-3|TRBJ1-6
CAINEGSNSNNSPLHF
TGTGCCATCAATGAAGGGAGTAATAGCAATAATTCACCCCTCCACTTT
>TRBD1|-|TRBV18|TRBJ1-5
CASSLTPGQGLNNQPQHF
TGTGCCAGCTCACTTACGCCGGGACAGGGATTGAACAATCAGCCCCAGCATTTT
>-|-|TRBV5-4|TRBJ2-4
CASSSEGQFDIQYF
TGTGCCAGCAGCTCGGAGGGACAGTTTGACATTCAGTACTTC
>TRBD2|-|TRBV20-1|TRBJ2-5
CSASLLAGAETQYF
TGCAGTGCTAGTTTACTAGCGGGAGCAGAGACCCAGTACTTC
>-|-|TRBV30|TRBJ2-4
CAWSGADIQYF
TGTGCCTGGTCGGGGGCGGACATTCAGTACTTC
>-|-|TRBV24-1|TRBJ2-3
CATSRSASTDTQYF
TGTGCCACCAGTCGGTCAGCGAGCACAGATACGCAGTATTTT
>-|-|TRBV12-5|TRBJ1-1
CASGLETMSEAFF
TGTGCTAGTGGTTTGGAGACGATGTCTGAAGCTTTCTTT
>-|-|TRBV3-1/TRBV3-2|TRBJ1-2
CASRGAAGYTF
TGTGCCAGCAGAGGGGCGGCTGGCTACACCTTC
>-|-|TRBV5-1|TRBJ1-6
CASSLAFNSPLHF
TGCGCCAGCAGCTTGGCCTTTAATTCACCCCTCCACTTT
>-|-|TRBV14|TRBJ1-1
CASSQDRARLVEAFF
TGTGCCAGCAGCCAAGATCGGGCCCGGTTGGTTGAAGCTTTCTTT
>TRBD1|-|TRBV13|TRBJ1-2
CASSQGTGGPGDYGYTF
TGTGCCAGCAGCCAGGGGACAGGGGGCCCAGGGGACTATGGCTACACCTTC
>-|-|TRBV7-2|TRBJ1-1
CASKMNTEAFF
TGTGCCAGCAAGATGAACACTGAAGCTTTCTTT
>-|-|TRBV6-5|TRBJ1-1
CASSLGPGVTEAFF
TGTGCCAGCAGTTTAGGGCCGGGAGTCACTGAAGCTTTCTTT
>-|few|TRBV7-2|TRBJ2-7
CASSFARGYEQYF
TGTGCCAGCAGCTTTGCCAGGGGCTACGAGCAGTACTTC
>TRBD1|once|TRBV7-9|TRBJ2-5
CASSPLDRDQETQYF
TGTGCCAGCAGCCCCCTGGACAGGGACCAAGAGACCCAGTACTTC
>TRBD1|once|TRBV3-1/TRBV3-2|TRBJ1-2
CASSKDRGPNYGYTF
TGTGCCAGCAGCAAAGACAGGGGACCTAACTATGGCTACACCTTC
>-|-|TRBV18|TRBJ1-5
CASSPNNGGQPQHF
TGTGCCAGCTCACCAAATAACGGGGGTCAGCCCCAGCATTTT
>TRBD2|-|TRBV25-1|TRBJ2-1
CASSEYLLAGAANEQFF
TGTGCCAGCAGTGAATACCTCCTAGCGGGAGCGGCAAATGAGCAGTTCTTC
>-|-|TRBV7-9|TRBJ1-1
CASSPFGNTEAFF
TGTGCCAGCAGCCCTTTTGGTAACACTGAAGCTTTCTTT
>TRBD1|once|TRBV12-3/TRBV12-4|TRBJ1-2
CASNYAGGFGYTF
TGTGCCAGCAATTATGCAGGGGGCTTTGGCTACACCTTC
>-|-|TRBV19|TRBJ1-5
CASSIGQGRGVNQPQHF
TGTGCCAGTAGTATTGGGCAGGGTAGGGGAGTAAATCAGCCCCAGCATTTT
>-|-|TRBV4-1|TRBJ1-6
CASSQGLGQTFNSPLHF
TGCGCCAGCAGCCAAGGGCTTGGACAGACCTTTAATTCACCCCTCCACTTT
>-|once|TRBV6-6|TRBJ2-2
CASSYASLNTGELFF
TGTGCCAGCAGTTACGCTAGCCTTAACACCGGGGAGCTGTTTTTT
>-|-|TRBV14|TRBJ2-2
CASSQELRAGELFF
TGTGCCAGCAGCCAAGAGTTGAGGGCCGGGGAGCTGTTTTTT
>TRBD1|-|TRBV5-5|TRBJ2-7
CASFGTDRYEQYF
TGTGCCAGCTTCGGGACAGATCGCTACGAGCAGTACTTC
>-|-|TRBV4-1|TRBJ1-1
CASSQISGKETFF
TGCGCCAGCAGCCAGATATCCGGGAAGGAGACTTTCTTT
>TRBD2|-|TRBV27|TRBJ2-7
CASSVGTRGTYEQYF
TGTGCCAGCAGTGTCGGGACTAGGGGAACCTACGAGCAGTACTTC
>-|-|TRBV7-6|TRBJ1-5
CASSLPRGQGGGQPQHF
TGTGCCAGCAGCCTCCCTCGCGGGCAGGGAGGTGGTCAGCCCCAGCATTTT